A selection of T cell receptor beta chains follows, all from one sample in a study of blood T cell repertoires in COVID-19. Produced via immunoSEQ multiplex PCR; TCRdb's table is partial and in-frame only. The sample has some 90,000 clones, roughly 80% seen once. Input material: peripheral blood. These TCRs come from a man aged 60 to 69 with acute or convalescent COVID-19. CDR3s include the opening cysteine and the closing phenylalanine or tryptophan. A D gene is named only where the DNA matches it firmly. The listing skips clone size in some rows; elsewhere it reads once, few, many or a size class.

clone_size,d_call,v_call,cdr3_length,j_call,cdr3_aa,cdr3_nt
.,TRBD1,TRBV4-1,15,TRBJ1-2,CASSQGSGTGGYGTF,TGCGCCAGCAGCCAAGGTTCCGGGACAGGGGGTTATGGGACCTTC
.,.,TRBV24-1,14,TRBJ2-1,CATSDRVLGGEQFF,TGTGCCACCAGTGATAGGGTTCTGGGGGGTGAGCAGTTCTTC
.,.,TRBV5-4,13,TRBJ1-3,CASSPRSGNTIYF,TGTGCCAGCAGCCCTCGTTCTGGAAACACCATATATTTT
.,TRBD2,TRBV28,16,TRBJ2-5,CASSQGLARGEETQYF,TGTGCCAGCAGTCAGGGACTAGCGAGAGGGGAAGAGACCCAGTACTTC
.,.,TRBV2,14,TRBJ1-6,CASSEDSSNSPLHF,TGTGCCAGCAGTGAAGACAGCTCCAATTCACCCCTCCACTTT
many,.,TRBV2,12,TRBJ1-2,CASSDELEGYTF,TGTGCCAGCAGTGACGAGCTGGAGGGCTACACCTTC
.,TRBD2,TRBV11-3,19,TRBJ2-2,CASSLAGSSGRAWTGELFF,TGTGCCAGCAGCTTAGCAGGATCTAGCGGGAGGGCCTGGACCGGGGAGCTGTTTTTT
.,.,TRBV9,13,TRBJ2-3,CASSSLSTDTQYF,TGTGCCAGCAGCTCCCTAAGCACAGATACGCAGTATTTT
.,.,TRBV12-3/TRBV12-4,12,TRBJ1-1,CASSLRGLVAFF,TGTGCCAGCAGTTTAAGGGGTTTGGTAGCTTTCTTT
.,TRBD2,TRBV5-1,16,TRBJ2-5,CASSWGTSGGQETQYF,TGCGCCAGCAGCTGGGGGACTAGCGGGGGGCAAGAGACCCAGTACTTC
.,TRBD2,TRBV7-2,16,TRBJ2-1,CASSLASSGTYNEQFF,TGTGCCAGCAGCTTAGCTTCTAGCGGAACCTACAATGAGCAGTTCTTC
.,.,TRBV6-2/TRBV6-3,17,TRBJ2-1,CASSYHRSSAGLGEQFF,TGTGCCAGCAGTTACCACCGGAGTTCGGCGGGTTTGGGTGAGCAGTTCTTC
.,TRBD1,TRBV5-1,19,TRBJ1-1,CASSPTDRASPHMNTEAFF,TGCGCCAGCAGCCCAACCGACAGGGCGTCCCCCCACATGAACACTGAAGCTTTCTTT
few,.,TRBV5-4,16,TRBJ1-1,CASSRKSTGGDTEAFF,TGTGCCAGCAGCCGAAAATCGACAGGAGGAGACACTGAAGCTTTCTTT
.,.,TRBV5-1,15,TRBJ1-1,CASSLATGGTTEAFF,TGCGCCAGCAGCTTGGCCACGGGGGGAACGACTGAAGCTTTCTTT
few,TRBD1,TRBV19,14,TRBJ1-2,CASREQGWVSGYTF,TGTGCCAGTAGGGAACAGGGGTGGGTATCGGGCTACACCTTC
.,.,TRBV3-1/TRBV3-2,16,TRBJ1-3,CASSQLGGSSGNTIYF,TGTGCCAGCAGCCAACTTGGTGGTAGCTCTGGAAACACCATATATTTT
few,.,TRBV18,15,TRBJ1-4,CASSRGASSGEKLFF,TGTGCCAGCTCGCGGGGGGCGTCGAGTGGGGAAAAACTGTTTTTT
.,TRBD1,TRBV3-1/TRBV3-2,15,TRBJ1-1,CASSQTGRGGVEAFF,TGTGCCAGCAGCCAAACTGGCCGAGGGGGCGTGGAAGCTTTCTTT
.,.,TRBV20-1,13,TRBJ2-2,CSASRGGTGELFF,TGCAGTGCTAGTCGAGGGGGTACCGGGGAGCTGTTTTTT
.,TRBD1,TRBV7-6,16,TRBJ2-7,CASSFRPGQGAYEQYF,TGTGCCAGCAGCTTCCGACCGGGACAGGGGGCTTACGAGCAGTACTTC